This T cell receptor (beta chain) was captured in a study of vaccination effects on CD4 cells after COVID-19. The CDR3 has 15 amino acids. Losses at the gene ends were 7 bases for V and 9 bases for J; bases not matched to a gene: 15. The germline V gene encodes CDR1 LNHDA and CDR2 SQIVND (reference sequence). This clone turned up a few times. Its specificity is not known. Profiled with immunoSEQ multiplex PCR; TCRdb holds only in-frame clones, not every one. The data hold approximately 76,000 clones, with about 79% observed a single time. Under the ViraFEST assay, PBMC were stimulated with viral peptide pools so that antigen-specific CD4+ T cells expanded. Sequencing was performed afterwards. Following an approximately 9-day culture, CD4+ T cells were purified. Nucleocapsid antibodies stayed negative before and after vaccination, showing no earlier SARS-CoV-2 infection.

The sample in question was CD4+ T cells from PBMCs cultured with SARS-CoV-2 spike peptides, obtained before COVID-19 vaccination. V and J are TRBV19 and TRBJ1-5; 7 nucleotides match TRBD1. The TCR was taken from a human donor who received a COVID-19 vaccine. The CDR3, as DNA: TGTGCCAGTATCGAGACAGGGATGGATTCGACGCCCCAGCATTTT. This gives the protein CASIETGMDSTPQHF.